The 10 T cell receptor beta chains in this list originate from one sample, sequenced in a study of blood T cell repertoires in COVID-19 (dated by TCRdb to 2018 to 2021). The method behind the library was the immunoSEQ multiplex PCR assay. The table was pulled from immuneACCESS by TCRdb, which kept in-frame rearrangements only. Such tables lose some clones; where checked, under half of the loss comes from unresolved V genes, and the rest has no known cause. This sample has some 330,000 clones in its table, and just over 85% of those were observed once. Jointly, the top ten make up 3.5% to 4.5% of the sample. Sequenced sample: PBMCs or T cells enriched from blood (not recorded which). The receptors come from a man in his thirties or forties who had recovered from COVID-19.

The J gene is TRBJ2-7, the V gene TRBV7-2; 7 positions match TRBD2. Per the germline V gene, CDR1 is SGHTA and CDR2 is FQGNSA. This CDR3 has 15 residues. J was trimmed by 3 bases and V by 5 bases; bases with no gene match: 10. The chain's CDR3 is CASSPRGGLVYEQYF. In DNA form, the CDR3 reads TGTGCCAGCAGCCCCCGGGGAGGGTTGGTCTACGAGCAGTACTTC.

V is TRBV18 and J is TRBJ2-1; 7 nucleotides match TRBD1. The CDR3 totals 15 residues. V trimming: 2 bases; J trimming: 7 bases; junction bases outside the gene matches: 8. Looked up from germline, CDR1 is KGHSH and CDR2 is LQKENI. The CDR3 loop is CASSPGKGARNEQFF. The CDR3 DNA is TGTGCCAGCTCACCAGGGAAGGGGGCGAGGAATGAGCAGTTCTTC.

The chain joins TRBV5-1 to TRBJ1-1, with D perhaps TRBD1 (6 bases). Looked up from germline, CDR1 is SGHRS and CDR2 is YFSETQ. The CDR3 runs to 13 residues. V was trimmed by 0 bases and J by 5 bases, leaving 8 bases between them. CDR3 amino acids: CASSLDRETEAFF. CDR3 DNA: TGCGCCAGCAGCTTGGACAGGGAGACTGAAGCTTTCTTT.

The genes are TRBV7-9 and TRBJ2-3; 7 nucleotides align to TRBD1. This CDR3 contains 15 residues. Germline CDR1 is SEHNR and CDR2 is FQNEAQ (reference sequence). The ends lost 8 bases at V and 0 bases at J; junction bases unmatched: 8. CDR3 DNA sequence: TGTGCCAGCGGACTGAGGGGGCGCAGCACAGATACGCAGTATTTT. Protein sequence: CASGLRGRSTDTQYF.

The CDR3 DNA is TGCGCCAGCAGCCCGCGGGAGGGGAGGACTGAAGCTTTCTTT. It is translated as CASSPREGRTEAFF. The chain links TRBV4-1 to TRBJ1-1; perhaps TRBD1 as D (5 bases). CDR1 is MGHRA, CDR2 YSYEKL, per germline. CDR3 length equals 14 residues. The V end lost 4 bases, the J end lost 5 bases, and 14 bases lay between the germline ends.

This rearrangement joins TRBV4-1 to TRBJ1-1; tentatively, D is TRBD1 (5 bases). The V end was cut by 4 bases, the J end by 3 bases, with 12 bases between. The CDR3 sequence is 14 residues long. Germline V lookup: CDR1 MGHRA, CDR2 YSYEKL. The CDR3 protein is CASSLEGAYTEAFF. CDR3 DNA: TGCGCCAGCAGCCTTGAAGGGGCGTACACTGAAGCTTTCTTT.

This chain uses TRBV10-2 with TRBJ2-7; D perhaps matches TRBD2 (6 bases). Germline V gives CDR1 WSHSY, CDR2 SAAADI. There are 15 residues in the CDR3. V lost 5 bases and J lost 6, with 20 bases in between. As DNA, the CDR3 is TGCGCCAGCAGTCAAAAGGCTAGCGACTATCTCGAGCAGTACTTC. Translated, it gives CASSQKASDYLEQYF.

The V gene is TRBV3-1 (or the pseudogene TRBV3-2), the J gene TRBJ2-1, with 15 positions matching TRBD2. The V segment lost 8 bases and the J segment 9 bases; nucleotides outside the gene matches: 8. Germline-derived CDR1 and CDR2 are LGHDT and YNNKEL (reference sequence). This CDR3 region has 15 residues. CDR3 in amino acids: CASSLGTSGGLEQFF. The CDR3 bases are TGTGCCAGCTCCCTAGGGACTAGCGGGGGGCTTGAGCAGTTCTTC.

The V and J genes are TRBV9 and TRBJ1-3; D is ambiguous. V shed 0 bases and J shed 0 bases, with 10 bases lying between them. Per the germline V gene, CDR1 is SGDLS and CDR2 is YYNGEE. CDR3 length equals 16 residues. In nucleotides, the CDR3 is TGTGCCAGCAGCGTAGATGGCAGGCACTCTGGAAACACCATATATTTT. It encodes CASSVDGRHSGNTIYF.

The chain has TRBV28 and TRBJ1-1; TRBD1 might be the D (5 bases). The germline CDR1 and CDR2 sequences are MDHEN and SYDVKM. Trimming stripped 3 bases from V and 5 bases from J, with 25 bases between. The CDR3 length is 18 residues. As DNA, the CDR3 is TGTGCCAGCAGTTTTGCGGACGCTACGTGGGGCGGTGAAACTGAAGCTTTCTTT. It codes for CASSFADATWGGETEAFF.